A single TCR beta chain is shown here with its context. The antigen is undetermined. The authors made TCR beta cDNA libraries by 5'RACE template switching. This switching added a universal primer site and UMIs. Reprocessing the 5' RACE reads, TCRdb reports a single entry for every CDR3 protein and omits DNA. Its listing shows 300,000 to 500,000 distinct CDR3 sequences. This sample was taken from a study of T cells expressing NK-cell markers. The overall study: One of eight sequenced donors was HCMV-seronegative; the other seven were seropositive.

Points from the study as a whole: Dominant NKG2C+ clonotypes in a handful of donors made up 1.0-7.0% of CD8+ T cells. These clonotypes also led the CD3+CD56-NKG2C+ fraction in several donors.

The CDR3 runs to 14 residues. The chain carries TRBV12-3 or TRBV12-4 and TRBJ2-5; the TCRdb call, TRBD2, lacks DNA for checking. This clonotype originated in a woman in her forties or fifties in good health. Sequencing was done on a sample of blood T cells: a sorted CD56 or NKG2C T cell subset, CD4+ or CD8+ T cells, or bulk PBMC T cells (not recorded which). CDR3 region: CASSRTSVKETQYF.